The source of this T cell receptor (beta chain) is a study of blood T cell repertoires in COVID-19. The wider study: T cells, B-cell-depleted T cells, or PBMCs supplied cDNA or gDNA.

This table comes from immunoSEQ multiplex PCR, and its TCRdb copy is limited to in-frame clones, with some not included. The sample shows roughly 250,000 clones, about 88% of them seen only once. CDR1 and CDR2 from the germline V gene are GTSNPN and SVGIG (reference sequence). Between the trimmed V and J ends, which lost 3 bases and 5 bases, there was a span of 16 bases. This CDR3 has 14 residues. The sample comprised peripheral blood. The rearrangement uses TRBV30 and TRBJ2-5; TRBD1 is a possible D gene (6 bases). This clonotype was sampled from a man aged 60 to 75 who had recovered from COVID-19. CDR3 in DNA: TGTGCCTGGAGGGGGGCCACTCGGGTTGAGACCCAGTACTTC. It specifies CAWRGATRVETQYF.